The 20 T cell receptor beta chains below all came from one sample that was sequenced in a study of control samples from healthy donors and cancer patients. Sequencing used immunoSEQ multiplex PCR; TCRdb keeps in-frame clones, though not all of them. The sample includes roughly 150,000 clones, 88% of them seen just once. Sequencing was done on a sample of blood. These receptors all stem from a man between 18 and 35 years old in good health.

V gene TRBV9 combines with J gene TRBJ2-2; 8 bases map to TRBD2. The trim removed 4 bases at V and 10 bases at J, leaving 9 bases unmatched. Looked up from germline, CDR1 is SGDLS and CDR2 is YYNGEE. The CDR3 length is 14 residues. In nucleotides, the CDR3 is TGTGCCAGCAGCTCCCCCGGGGGGGCGGTGGAGCTGTTTTTT. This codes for CASSSPGGAVELFF.

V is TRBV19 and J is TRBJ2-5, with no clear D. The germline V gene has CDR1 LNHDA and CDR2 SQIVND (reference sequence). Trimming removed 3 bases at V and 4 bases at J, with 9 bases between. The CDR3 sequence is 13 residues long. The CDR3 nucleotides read TGTGCCAGTAGTATGGTGGCGAGAGAGACCCAGTACTTC. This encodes CASSMVARETQYF. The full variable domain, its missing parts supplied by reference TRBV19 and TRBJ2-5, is DGGITQSPKYLFRKEGQNVTLSCEQNLNHDAMYWYRQDPGQGLRLIYYSQIVNDFQKGDIAEGYSVSREKKESFPLTVTSAQKNPTAFYLCASSMVARETQYFGPGTRLLVL.

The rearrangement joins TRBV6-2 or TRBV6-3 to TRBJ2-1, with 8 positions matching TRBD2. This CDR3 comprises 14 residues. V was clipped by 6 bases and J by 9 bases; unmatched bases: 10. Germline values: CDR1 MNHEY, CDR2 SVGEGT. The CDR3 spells CASSVLSGGREQFF. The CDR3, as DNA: TGTGCCAGCAGCGTACTAAGCGGGGGACGTGAGCAGTTCTTC.

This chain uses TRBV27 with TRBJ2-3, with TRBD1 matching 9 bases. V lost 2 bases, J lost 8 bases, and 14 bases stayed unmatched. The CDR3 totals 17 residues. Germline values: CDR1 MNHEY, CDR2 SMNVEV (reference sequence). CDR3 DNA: TGTGCCAGCAGTTTAACCCCGGGACAGGGCCCCTCCGGTACGCAGTATTTT. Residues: CASSLTPGQGPSGTQYF.

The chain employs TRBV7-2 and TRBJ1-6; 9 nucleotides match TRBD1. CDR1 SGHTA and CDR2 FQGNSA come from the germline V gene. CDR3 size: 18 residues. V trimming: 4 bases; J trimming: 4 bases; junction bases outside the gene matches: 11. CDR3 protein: CASSSQQPGQGYNSPLHF. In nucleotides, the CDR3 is TGTGCCAGCAGCTCCCAACAACCGGGACAGGGATATAATTCACCCCTCCACTTT.

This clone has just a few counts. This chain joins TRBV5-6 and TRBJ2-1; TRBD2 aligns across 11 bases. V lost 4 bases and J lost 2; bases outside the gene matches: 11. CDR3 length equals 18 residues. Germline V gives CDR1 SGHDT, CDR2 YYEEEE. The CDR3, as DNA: TGTGCCAGCAGCCCTGACGAACCGGGACTAGCGGCCTACAATGAGCAGTTCTTC. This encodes CASSPDEPGLAAYNEQFF. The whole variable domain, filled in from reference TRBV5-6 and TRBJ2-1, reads DAGVTQSPTHLIKTRGQQVTLRCSPKSGHDTVSWYQQALGQGPQFIFQYYEEEERQRGNFPDRFSGHQFPNYSSELNVNALLLGDSALYLCASSPDEPGLAAYNEQFFGPGTRLTVL.

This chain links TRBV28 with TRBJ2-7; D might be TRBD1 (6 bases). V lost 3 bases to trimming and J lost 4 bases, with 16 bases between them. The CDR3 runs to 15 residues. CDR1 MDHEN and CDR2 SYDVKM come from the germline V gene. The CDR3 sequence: CASSFFRGGPYEQYF. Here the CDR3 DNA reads TGTGCCAGCAGTTTTTTCAGGGGCGGCCCTTACGAGCAGTACTTC.

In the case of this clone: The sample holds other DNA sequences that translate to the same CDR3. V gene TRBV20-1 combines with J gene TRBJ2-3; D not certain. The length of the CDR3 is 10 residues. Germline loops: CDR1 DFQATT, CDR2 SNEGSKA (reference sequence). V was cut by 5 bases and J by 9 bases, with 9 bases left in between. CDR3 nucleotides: TGCAGTGCTGAAATGGACACGCAGTATTTT. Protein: CSAEMDTQYF.

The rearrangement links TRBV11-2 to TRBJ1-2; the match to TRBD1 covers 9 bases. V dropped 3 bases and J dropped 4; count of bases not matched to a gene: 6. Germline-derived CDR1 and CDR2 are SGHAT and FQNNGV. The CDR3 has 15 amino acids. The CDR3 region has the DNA TGTGCCAGCAGCTTGGACAGGGGACCTATCTATGGCTACACCTTC. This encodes CASSLDRGPIYGYTF.

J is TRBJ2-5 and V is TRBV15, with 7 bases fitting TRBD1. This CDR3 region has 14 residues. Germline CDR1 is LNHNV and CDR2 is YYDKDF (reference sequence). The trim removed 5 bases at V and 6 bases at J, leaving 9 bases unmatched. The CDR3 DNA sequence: TGTGCCACCAGCGGGAGACAGGGCGCGCAGACCCAGTACTTC. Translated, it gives CATSGRQGAQTQYF.

The CDR3 DNA sequence: TGTGCCAGTAGTTATTACGGGACAGCTCAGCCCCAGCATTTT. It is translated as CASSYYGTAQPQHF. V is TRBV19 and J is TRBJ1-5, with 7 bases matching TRBD1. The CDR3 runs to 14 residues. Looked up from germline, CDR1 is LNHDA and CDR2 is SQIVND (reference sequence). The trim removed 5 bases at V and 6 bases at J, leaving 7 bases unmatched.

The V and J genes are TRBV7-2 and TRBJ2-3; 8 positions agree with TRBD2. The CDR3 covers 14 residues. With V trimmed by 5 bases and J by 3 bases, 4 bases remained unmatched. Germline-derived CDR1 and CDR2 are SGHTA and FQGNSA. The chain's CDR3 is CASSTAGGTDTQYF. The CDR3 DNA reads TGTGCCAGCAGCACTGCGGGGGGTACAGATACGCAGTATTTT.

The CDR3 region has the DNA TGTGCCAGCAGCTCGGGGAGACCCACAGATACGCAGTATTTT. Translated: CASSSGRPTDTQYF. The rearrangement uses TRBV5-4 and TRBJ2-3; D perhaps matches TRBD2 (5 bases). Deletions cut 3 bases from V and 2 bases from J, with 10 bases between. This CDR3 region has 14 residues. Germline values: CDR1 SGHNT, CDR2 YYREEE (reference sequence).

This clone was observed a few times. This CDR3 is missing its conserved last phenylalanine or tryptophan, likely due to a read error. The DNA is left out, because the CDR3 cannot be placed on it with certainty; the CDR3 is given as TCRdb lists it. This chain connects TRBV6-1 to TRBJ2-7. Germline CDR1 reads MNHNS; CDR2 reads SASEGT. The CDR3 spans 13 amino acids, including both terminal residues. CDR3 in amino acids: CASSEAWHLTPYL.

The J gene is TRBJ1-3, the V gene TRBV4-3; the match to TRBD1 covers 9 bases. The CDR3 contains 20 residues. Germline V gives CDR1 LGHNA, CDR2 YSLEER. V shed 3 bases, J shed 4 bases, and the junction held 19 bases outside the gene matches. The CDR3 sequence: CASSQTRITGGISAGNTIYF. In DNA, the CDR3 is TGCGCCAGCAGCCAGACCAGAATAACAGGGGGCATTTCAGCCGGAAACACCATATATTTT.

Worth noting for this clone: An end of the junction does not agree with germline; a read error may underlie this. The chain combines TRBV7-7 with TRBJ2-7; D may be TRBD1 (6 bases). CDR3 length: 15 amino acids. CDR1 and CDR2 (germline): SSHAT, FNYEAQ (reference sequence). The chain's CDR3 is CASSSGTGPSYEQYF. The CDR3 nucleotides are TGTGCTAGCAGCTCAGGTACAGGGCCATCCTACGAGCAGTACTTC.

CDR3 bases: TGTGCCAGCAGCACTAGTGCGGAGACCCAGTACTTC. Amino acid sequence: CASSTSAETQYF. J is TRBJ2-5 and V is TRBV2; D might be TRBD2 (5 bases). CDR1 is SNHLY, CDR2 FYNNEI, per germline. The CDR3 totals 12 residues. The V end lost 6 bases, the J end lost 5 bases, and 10 bases lay between the germline ends.

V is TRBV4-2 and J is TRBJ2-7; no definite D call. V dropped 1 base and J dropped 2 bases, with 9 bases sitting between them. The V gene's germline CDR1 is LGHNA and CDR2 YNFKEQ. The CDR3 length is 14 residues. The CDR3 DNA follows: TGTGCCAGCAGCCAAGGCGGTCTCGCCTACGAGCAGTACTTC. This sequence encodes CASSQGGLAYEQYF.

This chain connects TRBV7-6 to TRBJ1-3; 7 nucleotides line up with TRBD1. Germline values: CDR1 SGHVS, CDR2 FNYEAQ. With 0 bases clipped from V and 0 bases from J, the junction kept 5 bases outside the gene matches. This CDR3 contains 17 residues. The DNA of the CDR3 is TGTGCCAGCAGCTTAGCGCCGGACAGGAGCTCTGGAAACACCATATATTTT. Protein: CASSLAPDRSSGNTIYF.

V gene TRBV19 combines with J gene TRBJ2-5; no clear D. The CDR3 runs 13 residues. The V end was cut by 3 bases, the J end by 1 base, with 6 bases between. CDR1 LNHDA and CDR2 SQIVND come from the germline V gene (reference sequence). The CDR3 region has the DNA TGTGCCAGTAGTATGAGTTCCCAAGAGACCCAGTACTTC. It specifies CASSMSSQETQYF.